The clone carrying this TCR beta chain was observed at least ten times. Its antigen is still unknown. The data belong to a study of spatial heterogeneity in lung cancer. Looking at the study overall: Alpha-chain detections were consistently fewer than beta-chain detections among the sequences.

This CDR3 spans 13 amino acids. Time point reported: sample taken at primary tumor resection. Unsorted tumor, nontumor lung tissue or cryopreserved PBMC supplied the whole RNA. Individually, TCR cDNA molecules were each labelled with a unique molecular identifier. TCRdb re-analysed the 5' RACE reads in MiXCR, keeping a single row per CDR3 protein. The data contain some 80,000 distinct CDR3 sequences, around 7.8% of them singletons. Study-wide points: Detection of ubiquitous tumor TCRs in blood was higher at resection than follow-up.

The chain couples TRBV21-1 to TRBJ1-5; TRBD1 is taken as the D call from the table, unchecked against the DNA. TRBV21-1 is designated a pseudogene. The receptor was derived from a male donor with early-stage non-small cell lung cancer. The source was PBMCs, collected at surgery. CDR3 in DNA: TGTGCCAGCGGTTGGACAGGGGTAGAGCCCCAGCATTTT. As protein: CASGWTGVEPQHF.